This note documents a single T cell receptor beta chain sequence. This clone has more than one count but fewer than ten. The target of this receptor is not known. Throughout, gene names and germline sequences are given for the mouse. Coverage ceases 3 residues before the CDR3 finishes, and the germline J gene fills in the end. V ends up 4 bases short and J 7 bases short, with an unmatched junction base count of 6. The germline V gene (reference sequence) sets CDR1 to LGHDT and CDR2 to YNNKQL. CDR3 length: 15 amino acids, cysteine to phenylalanine. Shown are 36 bases from within the CDR3, in frame from base 1. Cells from mouse cutaneous lymph nodes were pooled, stained for CD4, CD8alpha, NKG2D, NKG2ACE and other markers, and then sorted on a BD Influx. This specimen belongs to a study of CD8+ T cells in alopecia areata (dated by TCRdb to between 2017 and 2018). Background for the entire study: Skin from C3H/HeJ donors with spontaneous alopecia (roughly 6-12 months old) was grafted onto female C3H/HeJ recipients aged roughly 6-11 weeks. High-throughput TCRbeta sequencing was used to examine T cell clonal expansion in alopecia areata in both the C3H/HeJ mouse model and human patients. In humans, TCRbeta sequencing was performed on scalp tissue and on sorted CD4+ and CD8+ peripheral blood T cells from healthy controls and from patients with patchy or totalis/universalis alopecia areata. Clonality in the scalp was compared among normal scalp (n=4), patchy alopecia areata scalp (n=8), and alopecia totalis/universalis scalp (n=8). RNA was extracted with the PAXgene miRNA kit for fixed scalp, the miRNeasy kit for PBMCs, and the RNeasy kit for mouse skin. immunoSEQ multiplex PCR using 35 Vbeta forward primers and 13 Jbeta reverse primers was used to amplify TCRbeta CDR3 regions. Study-wide findings and limitations: Compared with normal scalp, lesional scalp, particularly in alopecia totalis/universalis, had higher clonality and more expanded CD8+ clones, which suggests antigenic drive. Shared TCR sequences between patients were less evident than in mice, which may be partly attributable to HLA diversity in the patient population. Unlike mouse skin, which is dominated by gammadelta T cells, normal human skin has resident alphabeta T cells that are also sequenced, and this complicates analysis of the scalp TCR repertoire.

Libraries came from the immunoSEQ multiplex PCR assay. To provide template for TCR sequencing, every sample had RNA extracted and reverse transcribed into cDNA. SuperScript III was used for first-strand cDNA synthesis, primed with a 2:1 mix of oligo-dT and random hexamers. Amplification bias was assessed with a synthetic immune receptor repertoire, and residual bias was removed computationally. Libraries were sequenced on Illumina HiSeq using 60 bp reads that covered the CDR3 and were read from J toward V. The authors' pipeline ran thus. Raw reads were preprocessed to remove errors, and CDR3 was defined according to IMGT conventions as the region from the conserved cysteine to phenylalanine. Clonality was computed by normalizing Shannon entropy by log2 of the number of productive unique TCRs and subtracting the result from 1. Whether each scalp clone was CD4 or CD8 was inferred by checking scalp TCRbeta sequences against the CD4 and CD8 repertoires from sorted blood. TCRdb retrieved this table from immuneACCESS and kept in-frame rearrangements only. Not all clones are present; in checked studies, unresolved V genes account for under half, and no reason is known for the remainder. The DNA was the basis for D and trimming; V, J and clone size are from that table. The table for this sample lists 290,000 or so clones, none of them counted only once. The ten most abundant clones make up about 1.2% of the sample.

The receptor chain draws on TRBV4 and TRBJ1-6; 8 bases in the junction line up with TRBD1. TRBJ1-6 is an ORF; its function is uncertain. This clonotype was obtained from a C3H/HeJ mouse with alopecia areata. Members of this strain share the MHC haplotype H2-k. Sequencing was done on a sample of CD4+ T cells sorted from a lymph node. This receptor has the CDR3 CASSSGQGWNSPLYF. The CDR3 DNA, read in part, is TGTGCCAGCAGCTCTGGACAGGGTTGGAATTCGCCC.